These T cell receptor beta chains were read from a single sample in a study of molecular identifiers for immune sequencing clone quantification. TCRdb re-called the PCR reads through MiXCR, storing one row per CDR3 protein. This table holds some 89,000 distinct CDR3 sequences, approximately 25% found once. Sequenced input: naive CD8+ T cells from blood, with Jurkat cell RNA spiked in. These receptors all stem from a human donor in good health. Some libraries in this study had Jurkat cell RNA spiked in. The CDR3 runs from the conserved cysteine through the conserved F or W. The order of the fields is clone size, J gene, V gene, D gene, CDR3 DNA, CDR3 protein. A D gene is named only where the DNA matches it firmly. Where a row states a size, it is once, few, many or the class of an expanded clone; other rows omit it.

>many|TRBJ2-5|TRBV3-1|TRBD2
TGTGCCAGCAGCCCACATAGCGGGGGACTACAAGAGACCCAGTACTTC
CASSPHSGGLQETQYF
>.|TRBJ2-1|TRBV9|.
TGTGCCAGCAGCGTAGAGGGAATTTCCTACAATGAGCAGTTCTTC
CASSVEGISYNEQFF
>.|TRBJ2-2|TRBV20-1|.
TGCAGTGCTGTAGCCACGAACACCGGGGAGCTGTTTTTT
CSAVATNTGELFF
>.|TRBJ2-1|TRBV10-2|.
TGCGCCAGCAAGGAGAACGGTTACAATGAGCAGTTCTTC
CASKENGYNEQFF
>many|TRBJ2-3|TRBV6-5|TRBD2
TGTGCCAGCAGTCCTGGACTAGGTCTCAATACGCAGTATTTT
CASSPGLGLNTQYF
>.|TRBJ1-6|TRBV7-2|.
TGTGCCAGCAGCTTAGCGGGCCGCAGGGGCCTGGAGGTCCTCCACTTT
CASSLAGRRGLEVLHF
>many|TRBJ2-3|TRBV27|.
TGTGCCAGCAGTTTATTCGGCACAGATACGCAGTATTTT
CASSLFGTDTQYF
>many|TRBJ2-7|TRBV5-6|.
TGTGCCAGCAGCTGGGGGCCGGACCCCTACGAGCAGTACTTC
CASSWGPDPYEQYF
>many|TRBJ2-3|TRBV5-6|TRBD1
TGTGCCAGCAGCTCCCCGTCCAGGGGGACGACAGATACGCAGTATTTT
CASSSPSRGTTDTQYF
>many|TRBJ2-3|TRBV9|.
TGTGCCAGCAGCGTAGGTACATTTCCTAGCACAGATACGCAGTATTTT
CASSVGTFPSTDTQYF
>many|TRBJ2-7|TRBV29-1|TRBD2
TGCAGCGTTGAAGGGCCGGGAGGGCGAAGTGAGCAGTACTTC
CSVEGPGGRSEQYF
>many|TRBJ1-4|TRBV6-2/TRBV6-3|.
TGTGCCAGCAGTTACCCGGGAAGCAACGGTGAAAAACTGTTTTTT
CASSYPGSNGEKLFF
>few|TRBJ2-7|TRBV4-1|TRBD2
TGCGCCAGCAGCCAAGAATCAGCAGCGGGGGGGACCTACGAGCAGTACTTC
CASSQESAAGGTYEQYF
>many|TRBJ1-5|TRBV28|.
TGTGCCAGCAGTTCCGAGGCAGGGACCCACCAGCCCCAGCATTTT
CASSSEAGTHQPQHF
>.|TRBJ2-2|TRBV3-1|.
TGTGCCAGCAGCCAAGATGGTGGGGAATTGGGGGAGCTGTTTTTT
CASSQDGGELGELFF
>few|TRBJ1-1|TRBV6-2/TRBV6-3|.
TGTGCCAGCAGTTACTCGACCCGGGTCGCGAACACTGAAGCTTTCTTT
CASSYSTRVANTEAFF
>many|TRBJ2-7|TRBV10-2|.
TGCGCCAGCAGTGAGTCGTTGGCTGCCTACGAGCAGTACTTC
CASSESLAAYEQYF
>many|TRBJ2-1|TRBV9|TRBD2
TGTGCCAGCAGCGACGATGGTCTAGCGGGAAATGGAGGGGATGAGCAGTTCTTC
CASSDDGLAGNGGDEQFF
>.|TRBJ1-6|TRBV27|.
TGTGCCAGCAGTCCCATAACTCTGACCCGCTATAATTCACCCCTCCACTTT
CASSPITLTRYNSPLHF
>few|TRBJ2-1|TRBV19|TRBD2
TGTGCCAGTAGTAGGCTAGCGGAGTACAATGAGCAGTTCTTC
CASSRLAEYNEQFF
>many|TRBJ2-3|TRBV12-5|TRBD1
TGTGCTAGTGGTTTGGTACAGTTCGACAGGGGGATTTCCAGCACAGATACGCAGTATTTT
CASGLVQFDRGISSTDTQYF
>.|TRBJ2-1|TRBV7-2|TRBD2
TGTGCCAGCAGCCAAGCGGGGGCAATAGCGGGATATTATGAGCAGTTCTTC
CASSQAGAIAGYYEQFF
>.|TRBJ1-2|TRBV29-1|.
TGCAACGTTGGGAGCGACAATGACTATGGCTACACCTTC
CNVGSDNDYGYTF
>many|TRBJ2-7|TRBV6-2/TRBV6-3|TRBD2
TGTGCCAGCGGCGGGGGGTACGAGCAGTACTTC
CASGGGYEQYF
>many|TRBJ2-2|TRBV27|.
TGTGCCAGCAGAGGGATAGGGGCCACCGGGGAGCTGTTTTTT
CASRGIGATGELFF
>many|TRBJ2-4|TRBV6-1|.
TGTGCCAGCAGTGAGGACAGTTTTCAAAACATTCAGTACTTC
CASSEDSFQNIQYF
>many|TRBJ2-3|TRBV28|.
TGTGCCAGCAGTCCGGGAGATACGCAGTATTTT
CASSPGDTQYF
>.|TRBJ2-5|TRBV5-6|.
TGTGCCAGCAGCTTGGAGTCGGACCAAGAGACCCAGTACTTC
CASSLESDQETQYF
>.|TRBJ2-3|TRBV5-6|TRBD2
TGTGCCAGCAGCTACATGAATCTAGCGGGAGGTGACACAGATACGCAGTATTTT
CASSYMNLAGGDTDTQYF
>many|TRBJ2-7|TRBV7-9|.
TGTGCCAGCACCCAGGACCCTAGCGAAACCTACGAGCAGTACTTC
CASTQDPSETYEQYF
>few|TRBJ1-1|TRBV6-5|.
TGTGCCAGCAGTTACCTGGTCATATCTGAAGCTTTCTTT
CASSYLVISEAFF
>.|TRBJ2-7|TRBV7-9|.
TGTGCCAGCCGCCCAGGGGCCTCCGCGCAGTACTTC
CASRPGASAQYF